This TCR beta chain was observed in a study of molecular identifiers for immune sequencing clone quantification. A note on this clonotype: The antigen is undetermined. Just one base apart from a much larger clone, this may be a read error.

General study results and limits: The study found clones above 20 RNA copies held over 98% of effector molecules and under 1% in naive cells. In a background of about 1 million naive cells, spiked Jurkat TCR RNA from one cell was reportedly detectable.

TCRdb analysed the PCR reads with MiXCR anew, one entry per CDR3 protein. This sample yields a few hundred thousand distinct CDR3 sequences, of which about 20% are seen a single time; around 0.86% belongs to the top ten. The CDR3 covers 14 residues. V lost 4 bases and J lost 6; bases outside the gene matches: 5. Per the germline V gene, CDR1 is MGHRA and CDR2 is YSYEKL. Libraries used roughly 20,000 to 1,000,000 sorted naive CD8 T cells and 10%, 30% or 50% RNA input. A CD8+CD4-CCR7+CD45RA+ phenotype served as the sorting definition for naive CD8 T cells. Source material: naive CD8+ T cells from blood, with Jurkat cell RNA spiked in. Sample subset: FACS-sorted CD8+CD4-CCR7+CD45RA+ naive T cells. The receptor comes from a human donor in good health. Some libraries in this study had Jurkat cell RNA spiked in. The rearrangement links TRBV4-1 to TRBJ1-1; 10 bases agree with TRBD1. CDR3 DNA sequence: TGCGCCAGCAGCCTCCGGGACAGGGGCGCTGAAGCTTTCTTT. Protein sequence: CASSLRDRGAEAFF.